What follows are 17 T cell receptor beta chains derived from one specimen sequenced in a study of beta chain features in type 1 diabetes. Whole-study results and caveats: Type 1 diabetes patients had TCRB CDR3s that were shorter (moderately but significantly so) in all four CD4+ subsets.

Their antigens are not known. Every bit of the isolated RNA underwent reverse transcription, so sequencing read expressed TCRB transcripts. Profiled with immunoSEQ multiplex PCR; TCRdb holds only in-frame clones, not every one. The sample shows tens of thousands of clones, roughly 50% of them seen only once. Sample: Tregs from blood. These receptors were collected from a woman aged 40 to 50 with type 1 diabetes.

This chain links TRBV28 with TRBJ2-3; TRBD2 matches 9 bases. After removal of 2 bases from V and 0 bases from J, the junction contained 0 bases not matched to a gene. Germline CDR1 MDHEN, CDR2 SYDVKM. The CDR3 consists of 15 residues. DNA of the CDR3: TGTGCCAGCAGTTTAAGCGGGGGGAGCACAGATACGCAGTATTTT. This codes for CASSLSGGSTDTQYF.

In nucleotides, the CDR3 is TGCAGTTCCTCCCTGGCTAGCGGGAGAACCTACGAGCAGTACTTC. Translation gives CSSSLASGRTYEQYF. V usage is TRBV29-1 and J usage is TRBJ2-7; 10 positions agree with TRBD2. The length of the CDR3 is 15 residues. Germline V lookup: CDR1 SQVTM, CDR2 ANQGSEA.

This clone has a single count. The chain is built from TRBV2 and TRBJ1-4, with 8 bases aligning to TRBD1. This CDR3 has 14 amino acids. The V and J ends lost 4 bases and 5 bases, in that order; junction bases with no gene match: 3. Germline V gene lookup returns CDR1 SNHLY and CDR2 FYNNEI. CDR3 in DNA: TGTGCCAGCAGTGGCCGGACAGGGAATGAAAAACTGTTTTTT. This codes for CASSGRTGNEKLFF.

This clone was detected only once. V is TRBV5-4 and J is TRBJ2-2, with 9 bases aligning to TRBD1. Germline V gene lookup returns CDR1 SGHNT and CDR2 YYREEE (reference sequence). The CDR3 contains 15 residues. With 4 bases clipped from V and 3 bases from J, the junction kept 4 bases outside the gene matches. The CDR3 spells CASSLDRGDTGELFF. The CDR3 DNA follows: TGTGCCAGCAGCCTGGACAGGGGCGACACCGGGGAGCTGTTTTTT.

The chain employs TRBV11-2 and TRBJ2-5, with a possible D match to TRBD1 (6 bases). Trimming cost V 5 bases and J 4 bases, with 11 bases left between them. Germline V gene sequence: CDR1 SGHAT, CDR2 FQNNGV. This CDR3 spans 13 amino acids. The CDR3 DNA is TGTGCCAGCAGCGGACCCAGGGGAGAGACCCAGTACTTC. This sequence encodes CASSGPRGETQYF.

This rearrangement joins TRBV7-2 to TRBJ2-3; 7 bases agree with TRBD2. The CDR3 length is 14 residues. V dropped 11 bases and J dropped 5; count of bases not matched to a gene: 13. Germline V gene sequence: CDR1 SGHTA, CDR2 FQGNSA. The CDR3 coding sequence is TGTGCCTTTAAAGGGACTTCGGGGGGAGATACGCAGTATTTT. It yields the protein CAFKGTSGGDTQYF.

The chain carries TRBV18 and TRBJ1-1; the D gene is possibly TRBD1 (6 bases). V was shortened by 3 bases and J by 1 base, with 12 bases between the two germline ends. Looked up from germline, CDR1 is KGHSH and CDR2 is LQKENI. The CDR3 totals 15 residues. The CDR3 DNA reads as TGTGCCAGCTCACCTGGGCAGGGGAGGAACACTGAAGCTTTCTTT. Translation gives CASSPGQGRNTEAFF.

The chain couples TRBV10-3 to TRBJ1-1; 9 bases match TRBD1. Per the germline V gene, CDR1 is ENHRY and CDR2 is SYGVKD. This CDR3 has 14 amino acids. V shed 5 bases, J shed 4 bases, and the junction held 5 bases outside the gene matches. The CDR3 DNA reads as TGTGCCATCAGTTTACAGGGGGCCGGCACTGAAGCTTTCTTT. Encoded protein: CAISLQGAGTEAFF.

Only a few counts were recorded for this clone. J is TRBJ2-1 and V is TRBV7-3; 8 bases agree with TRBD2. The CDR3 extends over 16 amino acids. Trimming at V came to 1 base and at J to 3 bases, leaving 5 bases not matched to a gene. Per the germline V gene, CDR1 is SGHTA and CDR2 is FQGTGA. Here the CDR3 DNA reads TGTGCCAGCAGCTTAATGAGCGGGAGCATCTACAATGAGCAGTTCTTC. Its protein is CASSLMSGSIYNEQFF.

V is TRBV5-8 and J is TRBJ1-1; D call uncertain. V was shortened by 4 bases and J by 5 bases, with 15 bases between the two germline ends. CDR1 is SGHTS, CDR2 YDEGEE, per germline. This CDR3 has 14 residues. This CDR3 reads CASSLYLTSTEAFF. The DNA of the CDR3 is TGTGCCAGCAGCCTTTATCTTACTTCGACTGAAGCTTTCTTT.

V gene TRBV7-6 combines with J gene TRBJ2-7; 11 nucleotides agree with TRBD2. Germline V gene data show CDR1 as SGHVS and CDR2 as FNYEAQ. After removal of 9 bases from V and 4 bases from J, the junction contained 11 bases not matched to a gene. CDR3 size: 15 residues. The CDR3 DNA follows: TGTGCCAGTAGAACTTGTACTAGCGGGGGTTACGAGCAGTACTTC. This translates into CASRTCTSGGYEQYF. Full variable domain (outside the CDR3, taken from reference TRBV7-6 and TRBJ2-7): GAGVSQSPRYKVTKRGQDVALRCDPISGHVSLYWYRQALGQGPEFLTYFNYEAQQDKSGLPNDRFSAERPEGSISTLTIQRTEQRDSAMYRCASRTCTSGGYEQYFGPGTRLTVT.

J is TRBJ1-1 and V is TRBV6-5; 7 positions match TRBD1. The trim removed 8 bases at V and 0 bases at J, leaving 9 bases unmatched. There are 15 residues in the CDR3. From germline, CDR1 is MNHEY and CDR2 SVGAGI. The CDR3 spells CASSTWTGMNTEAFF. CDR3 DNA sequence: TGTGCCAGCTCGACCTGGACAGGCATGAACACTGAAGCTTTCTTT.

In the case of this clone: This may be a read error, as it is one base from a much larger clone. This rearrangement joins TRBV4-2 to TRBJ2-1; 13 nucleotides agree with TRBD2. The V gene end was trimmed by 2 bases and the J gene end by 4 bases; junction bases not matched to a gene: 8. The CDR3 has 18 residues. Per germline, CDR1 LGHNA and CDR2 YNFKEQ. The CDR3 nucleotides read TGTGCCAGCAGCCAAACCGGACTAGCGGGAGTTTCTTACAATGAGCAGTTCTTC. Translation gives CASSQTGLAGVSYNEQFF.

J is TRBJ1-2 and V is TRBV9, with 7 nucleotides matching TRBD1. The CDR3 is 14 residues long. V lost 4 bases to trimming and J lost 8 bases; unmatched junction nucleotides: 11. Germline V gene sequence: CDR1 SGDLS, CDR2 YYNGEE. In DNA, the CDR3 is TGTGCCAGCAGCTATCAAACAGGGGCCGGGGGCTACACCTTC. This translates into CASSYQTGAGGYTF.

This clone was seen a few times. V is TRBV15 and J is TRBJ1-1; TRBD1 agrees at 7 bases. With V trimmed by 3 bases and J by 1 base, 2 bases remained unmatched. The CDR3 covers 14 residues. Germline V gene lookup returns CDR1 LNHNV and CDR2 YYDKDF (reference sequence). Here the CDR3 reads CATSRDRRNTEAFF. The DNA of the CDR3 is TGTGCCACCAGCAGGGACAGGAGGAACACTGAAGCTTTCTTT.

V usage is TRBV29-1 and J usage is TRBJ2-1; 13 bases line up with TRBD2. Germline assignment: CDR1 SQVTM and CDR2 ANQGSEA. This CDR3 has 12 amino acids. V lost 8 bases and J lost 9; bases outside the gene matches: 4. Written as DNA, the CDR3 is TGCAGCTCGGGACTAGCGGGAACTGAGCAGTTCTTC. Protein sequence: CSSGLAGTEQFF.

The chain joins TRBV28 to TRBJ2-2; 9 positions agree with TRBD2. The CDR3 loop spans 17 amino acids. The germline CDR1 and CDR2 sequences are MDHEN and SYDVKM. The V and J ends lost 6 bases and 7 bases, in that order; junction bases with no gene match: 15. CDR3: CASSLQTPGLAGGELFF. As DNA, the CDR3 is TGTGCCAGCAGCCTACAAACCCCGGGACTAGCAGGCGGGGAGCTGTTTTTT.